Each of the 16 T cell receptor beta chains below was sequenced from the same sample in a study of blood T cell repertoires in COVID-19. The method was immunoSEQ multiplex PCR; TCRdb's version includes in-frame clones alone and lacks a portion of them. The sample has approximately 150,000 clones, 82% seen once. Sample: PBMCs or T cells enriched from blood (not recorded which). The receptors were sampled from a man between 60 and 75 years old who had recovered from COVID-19.

In its sample, this clone was seen once. CDR3 residues: CASSVGLGVTGELFF. CDR3 bases: TGTGCCAGCAGCGTGGGACTAGGGGTCACCGGGGAGCTGTTTTTT. The V call is TRBV11-1, the J call TRBJ2-2; 8 nucleotides align to TRBD2. Germline CDR1 and CDR2: SGHAT and FQDESV (reference sequence). The V gene end was trimmed by 5 bases and the J gene end by 4 bases; junction bases not matched to a gene: 6. This CDR3 region has 15 residues.

The chain is built from TRBV7-8 and TRBJ2-7, with D maybe TRBD2 (6 bases). The CDR3 is 15 residues long. In germline, CDR1 is SGHVS, CDR2 FQNEAQ. With 0 bases removed from V and 0 bases from J, the gap between germline ends came to 9 bases. CDR3 region: CASSLAPGDSYEQYF. The CDR3 DNA follows: TGTGCCAGCAGCTTAGCCCCGGGAGACTCCTACGAGCAGTACTTC.

The chain combines TRBV27 with TRBJ2-7; D perhaps matches TRBD2 (5 bases). The CDR3 has 18 amino acids. V was trimmed by 7 bases and J by 6 bases, leaving 31 bases between them. Germline CDR1 is MNHEY and CDR2 is SMNVEV (reference sequence). The CDR3 DNA is TGTGCCAGCAAACAACGGGGTCGCGGGCCCCCCCGTTGGAGCGAGCAGTACTTC. Amino acids: CASKQRGRGPPRWSEQYF.

The chain has TRBV25-1 and TRBJ2-3, with TRBD1 matching 8 bases. Germline CDR1 is MGHDK and CDR2 is SYGVNS. The V segment lost 6 bases and the J segment 3 bases; nucleotides outside the gene matches: 8. This CDR3 contains 15 residues. The CDR3 is CASRPDRGYTDTQYF. The CDR3 DNA reads as TGTGCCAGCAGACCCGACAGGGGTTATACAGATACGCAGTATTTT.

V is TRBV5-1 and J is TRBJ2-3, with a tentative D call TRBD2 (5 bases). Between the trimmed V and J ends, which lost 6 bases and 5 bases, there was a span of 13 bases. Germline-derived CDR1 and CDR2 are SGHRS and YFSETQ. The CDR3 loop spans 13 amino acids. CDR3 in DNA: TGCGCCAGCACGGCTGGAAGCGGAGATACGCAGTATTTT. Protein: CASTAGSGDTQYF. Variable domain in full (rest from reference TRBV5-1 and TRBJ2-3): KAGVTQTPRYLIKTRGQQVTLSCSPISGHRSVSWYQQTPGQGLQFLFEYFSETQRNKGNFPGRFSGRQFSNSRSEMNVSTLELGDSALYLCASTAGSGDTQYFGPGTRLTVL.

This clone was counted a few times. V is TRBV21-1 and J is TRBJ2-1; the DNA was not compared with TRBD1, the D call given in the table. TRBV21-1 is annotated as a pseudogene. The CDR3 loop spans 12 amino acids. DNA for the CDR3: TGTGCCAGCAACCATCCCACAGGGAACCAGTTCTTC. This gives the protein CASNHPTGNQFF.

CDR3 protein: CASSDGQRYTGELFF. In DNA, the CDR3 is TGTGCCAGCAGTGACGGTCAGAGGTACACCGGGGAGCTGTTTTTT. The J gene is TRBJ2-2, the V gene TRBV6-1; D gene ambiguous. Between the trimmed V and J ends, which lost 3 bases and 3 bases, there was a span of 11 bases. This CDR3 region has 15 residues. CDR1 and CDR2 from the germline V gene are MNHNS and SASEGT.

The V gene is TRBV7-8, the J gene TRBJ2-3; 14 nucleotides align to TRBD2. Trimming cost V 5 bases and J 3 bases; bases outside gene matches: 7. The CDR3 length is 17 residues. Germline CDR1 reads SGHVS; CDR2 reads FQNEAQ. The CDR3 is CASSLPGTSGSTDTQYF. CDR3 coding DNA: TGTGCCAGCAGCCTACCCGGGACTAGCGGGAGTACAGATACGCAGTATTTT.

The chain employs TRBV7-3 and TRBJ2-5; TRBD1 aligns across 12 bases. This CDR3 spans 16 amino acids. The trim removed 5 bases at V and 5 bases at J, leaving 9 bases unmatched. Germline loops: CDR1 SGHTA, CDR2 FQGTGA. The CDR3: CASSDSGTGGRETQYF. The CDR3 DNA sequence: TGTGCCAGCAGCGACTCAGGGACAGGGGGCCGGGAGACCCAGTACTTC.

This chain uses TRBV11-3 with TRBJ2-1; a possible D gene is TRBD1 (6 bases). Germline values: CDR1 SGHNT, CDR2 YENEEA. V lost 0 bases and J lost 4, with 10 bases in between. The CDR3 consists of 15 residues. CDR3 sequence (DNA): TGTGCCAGCAGCTTAGATCAGGGGAATTACAATGAGCAGTTCTTC. Translated: CASSLDQGNYNEQFF.

The chain is built from TRBV15 and TRBJ1-4, with D maybe TRBD1 (6 bases). CDR1 LNHNV and CDR2 YYDKDF come from the germline V gene (reference sequence). CDR3 length: 12 amino acids. V lost 11 bases to trimming and J lost 8 bases, with 15 bases between them. CDR3 DNA sequence: TGTGCCGTAGGGAGGGGACACGAAAAACTGTTTTTT. This codes for CAVGRGHEKLFF.

This chain joins TRBV7-6 and TRBJ1-5; tentatively, D is TRBD1 (5 bases). The CDR3 length is 15 residues. With 2 bases removed from V and 6 bases from J, the gap between germline ends came to 14 bases. Germline-derived CDR1 and CDR2 are SGHVS and FNYEAQ. This CDR3 is CASSLNSGLGQPQHF. The CDR3 region has the DNA TGTGCCAGCAGCTTAAATTCAGGGCTAGGTCAGCCCCAGCATTTT. Combining the CDR3 with reference TRBV7-6 and TRBJ1-5 gives the whole variable domain GAGVSQSPRYKVTKRGQDVALRCDPISGHVSLYWYRQALGQGPEFLTYFNYEAQQDKSGLPNDRFSAERPEGSISTLTIQRTEQRDSAMYRCASSLNSGLGQPQHFGDGTRLSIL.

This clone was observed at least ten times. The V call is TRBV3-1 (or the pseudogene TRBV3-2), the J call TRBJ2-1; D ambiguous. The CDR3 sequence is 15 residues long. Germline V CDR1 and CDR2: LGHDT, YNNKEL (reference sequence). The V gene lost 1 base and the J gene lost 6 bases, with 13 bases spanning the gap. The CDR3 coding sequence is TGTGCCAGCAGCCAAGGGTCGCGATCCACCAATGAGCAGTTCTTC. Its translation is CASSQGSRSTNEQFF.

This chain connects TRBV9 to TRBJ2-7; D is undetermined. V shed 0 bases and J shed 1 base, with 8 bases lying between them. Germline assignment: CDR1 SGDLS and CDR2 YYNGEE. The CDR3 spans 14 residues. For the CDR3, the DNA is TGTGCCAGCAGCGTAGACGGTTTGTCCTACGAGCAGTACTTC. Protein sequence: CASSVDGLSYEQYF.

The chain carries TRBV3-1 (or the pseudogene TRBV3-2) and TRBJ1-5; 7 positions match TRBD1. Looked up from germline, CDR1 is LGHDT and CDR2 is YNNKEL (reference sequence). V was pared by 4 bases and J by 6 bases, with 6 bases of the junction left unmatched. The CDR3 length is 14 residues. CDR3 region: CASSRQGMGQPQHF. The DNA of the CDR3 is TGTGCCAGCAGCCGACAGGGAATGGGTCAGCCCCAGCATTTT.

Written as DNA, the CDR3 is TGCGCCAGCAGCCGATACCCGGACAGGGAGGATGGCTACACCTTC. This sequence encodes CASSRYPDREDGYTF. The chain is built from TRBV5-1 and TRBJ1-2, with 8 bases matching TRBD1. V shed 4 bases and J 6 bases; nucleotides not matched to a gene: 11. Germline V gives CDR1 SGHRS, CDR2 YFSETQ. The CDR3 consists of 15 residues.